This TCR beta chain was obtained from a study of cytomegalovirus exposure and HLA in healthy donors. General study findings and limits: With later analysis, a missense DCLRE1C variant became linked to TCR beta V- and J-gene trimming. The listing of 150 to 200 TCR beta chains classed them as cytomegalovirus-associated.

PCR used 60 Vbeta primers and 13 Jbeta primers. Method: immunoSEQ multiplex PCR; TCRdb's copy keeps in-frame clones and lacks some. The sample carries about 130,000 clones, around 72% recorded once. Notes on this clone: Antigen unknown.

The length of the CDR3 is 16 residues. Trimming pared 4 bases from V and 5 bases from J, leaving 21 bases between. Germline V gene lookup returns CDR1 SGHDT and CDR2 YYEEEE. Each donor was healthy, and each was a bone marrow donor. This sequence originates from a human donor in good health. The V gene is TRBV5-6, the J gene TRBJ2-5; the D gene is possibly TRBD2 (7 bases). The sample was PBMCs. The CDR3 protein is CASSRLRGAGEETQYF. CDR3 coding DNA: TGTGCCAGCAGCCGGCTTCGGGGGGCGGGGGAGGAGACCCAGTACTTC.